What follows are 15 T cell receptor beta chains derived from one specimen sequenced in a study of cytomegalovirus exposure and HLA in healthy donors. PCR involved 60 Vbeta and 13 Jbeta primers. Method: immunoSEQ multiplex PCR; TCRdb's copy keeps in-frame clones and lacks some. This table has more than 150,000 clones, 82% appearing once. Input material: PBMCs. The receptor source for this set is a woman younger than 30 in good health and CMV-seronegative.

This chain uses TRBV5-1 with TRBJ2-3; D is possibly TRBD2 (5 bases). Trimming shortened V by 1 base and J by 10 bases, and 7 bases separated the two germline ends. This CDR3 spans 11 amino acids. Per germline, CDR1 SGHRS and CDR2 YFSETQ. CDR3 sequence: CASSLRRAQYF. The CDR3 nucleotides are TGCGCCAGCAGCTTGCGGCGGGCGCAGTATTTT.

A word on this clone: Other DNA sequences in this specimen translate into the identical CDR3. The V and J genes are TRBV5-1 and TRBJ2-7; 10 bases map to TRBD2. The germline V gene has CDR1 SGHRS and CDR2 YFSETQ. J lost 2 bases, V lost 0 bases, and 2 bases had no gene match. The length of the CDR3 is 15 residues. CDR3 residues: CASSLGTSGAYEQYF. The CDR3 DNA reads TGCGCCAGCAGCTTGGGGACTAGCGGCGCCTACGAGCAGTACTTC.

This rearrangement joins TRBV4-2 to TRBJ1-5, with 8 bases matching TRBD1. With V trimmed by 0 bases and J by 3 bases, 4 bases remained unmatched. Germline V gene data show CDR1 as LGHNA and CDR2 as YNFKEQ. CDR3 size: 16 residues. The CDR3 here is CASSQDSTGANQPQHF. The CDR3 DNA sequence: TGTGCCAGCAGCCAAGATTCGACAGGGGCCAATCAGCCCCAGCATTTT.

The CDR3 DNA sequence: TGTGCCTGGAGTGTACAGGGCCCAGATACGCAGTATTTT. It specifies CAWSVQGPDTQYF. This chain links TRBV30 with TRBJ2-3; D possibly corresponds to TRBD1 (6 bases). Germline CDR1 GTSNPN, CDR2 SVGIG (reference sequence). The CDR3 runs to 13 residues. Trimming removed 0 bases from V and 4 bases from J, with 8 bases in between. Variable domain in full (rest from reference TRBV30 and TRBJ2-3): SQTIHQWPATLVQPVGSPLSLECTVEGTSNPNLYWYRQAAGRGLQLLFYSVGIGQISSEVPQNLSASRPQDRQFILSSKKLLLSDSGFYLCAWSVQGPDTQYFGPGTRLTVL.

This clone has more than one count but fewer than ten. The chain recombines TRBV5-1 with TRBJ2-5, with TRBD1 matching 7 bases. The length of the CDR3 is 14 residues. V shed 6 bases and J 0 bases; nucleotides not matched to a gene: 5. Germline loops: CDR1 SGHRS, CDR2 YFSETQ. The CDR3 loop is CASNWGTDQETQYF. CDR3 coding DNA: TGCGCCAGCAACTGGGGGACAGACCAAGAGACCCAGTACTTC.

V is TRBV6-1 and J is TRBJ2-3; D may be TRBD2 (7 bases). V was trimmed by 8 bases and J by 1 base, leaving 13 bases between them. This CDR3 has 14 residues. Looked up from germline, CDR1 is MNHNS and CDR2 is SASEGT. The CDR3 bases are TGTGCCAGCTGGGGGGGCGCCGGCACAGATACGCAGTATTTT. Protein: CASWGGAGTDTQYF.

The chain carries TRBV10-3 and TRBJ1-1; a weak D match, TRBD1 (6 bases). V lost 2 bases and J 0 bases, leaving 16 bases between the germline ends. Germline V gene lookup returns CDR1 ENHRY and CDR2 SYGVKD. The CDR3 totals 17 residues. In nucleotides, the CDR3 is TGTGCCATCAGTGAGGGCGTACAGGGCCCCTTGAACACTGAAGCTTTCTTT. Amino acid sequence: CAISEGVQGPLNTEAFF.

The chain links TRBV7-9 to TRBJ2-7; 7 nucleotides line up with TRBD1. V was pared by 3 bases and J by 2 bases, with 10 bases of the junction left unmatched. Germline loops: CDR1 SEHNR, CDR2 FQNEAQ (reference sequence). CDR3 length: 16 amino acids. CDR3: CASSFHGQAGPYEQYF. The CDR3 DNA reads as TGTGCCAGCAGCTTCCACGGACAGGCCGGCCCCTACGAGCAGTACTTC.

The rearrangement uses TRBV2 and TRBJ2-7; TRBD1 matches 9 bases. The CDR3 has 15 residues. Germline V CDR1 and CDR2: SNHLY, FYNNEI. V shed 0 bases and J 5 bases; nucleotides not matched to a gene: 5. The chain's CDR3 is CASSEALGQGNEQYF. The CDR3 DNA reads as TGTGCCAGCAGTGAAGCGCTGGGACAGGGTAACGAGCAGTACTTC.

The V call is TRBV19, the J call TRBJ1-2, with 7 bases that match TRBD1. From germline, CDR1 is LNHDA and CDR2 SQIVND (reference sequence). Germline trimming cut 7 bases from V and 8 bases from J; bases unmatched to any gene: 7. This CDR3 region has 12 residues. In nucleotides, the CDR3 is TGTGCCAGTATTGAAAGGACAGGAGGCTACACCTTC. It specifies CASIERTGGYTF. The entire variable domain, with the rest obtained from reference TRBV19 and TRBJ1-2, is as follows: DGGITQSPKYLFRKEGQNVTLSCEQNLNHDAMYWYRQDPGQGLRLIYYSQIVNDFQKGDIAEGYSVSREKKESFPLTVTSAQKNPTAFYLCASIERTGGYTFGSGTRLTVV.

This clone was detected only a few times. This chain's CDR3 is CAISLTSYSDTQYF. The DNA for the CDR3 is TGTGCCATCAGTCTGACTAGCTACTCAGATACGCAGTATTTT. This sequence joins TRBV10-3 and TRBJ2-3, with 7 bases lining up with TRBD2. Germline CDR1 reads ENHRY; CDR2 reads SYGVKD. V dropped 5 bases and J dropped 4; count of bases not matched to a gene: 6. This CDR3 has 14 amino acids.

This clone has just one count. In the same sample, other DNA sequences code for this CDR3. The chain links TRBV6-5 to TRBJ2-2; weak D call: TRBD2 (6 bases). The CDR3 contains 16 residues. In germline, CDR1 is MNHEY, CDR2 SVGAGI. V was cut by 0 bases and J by 5 bases, with 13 bases left in between. This CDR3 is CASSYSRQGGTGELFF. Here the CDR3 DNA reads TGTGCCAGCAGTTACTCGAGGCAGGGAGGAACCGGGGAGCTGTTTTTT.

This clone was seen only once. CDR3 region: CASRTGGFGETQYF. CDR3 DNA sequence: TGTGCCAGCCGGACAGGGGGCTTCGGAGAGACCCAGTACTTC. The chain has TRBV27 and TRBJ2-5, with TRBD1 matching 11 bases. Germline assignment: CDR1 MNHEY and CDR2 SMNVEV (reference sequence). The CDR3 sequence is 14 residues long. Trimming removed 8 bases from V and 4 bases from J; junction bases left unmatched: 6.

This chain joins TRBV7-9 and TRBJ1-3, with a tentative D call TRBD1 (5 bases). Germline V gives CDR1 SEHNR, CDR2 FQNEAQ (reference sequence). The CDR3 sequence is 14 residues long. Trimming pared 7 bases from V and 8 bases from J, leaving 18 bases between. CDR3: CASNSPPRVDTIYF. CDR3 DNA: TGTGCCAGCAACTCACCTCCCAGGGTGGACACCATATATTTT.

J is TRBJ2-4 and V is TRBV7-9; TRBD1 agrees at 8 bases. Germline trimming cut 2 bases from V and 2 bases from J; bases unmatched to any gene: 5. Germline CDR1 and CDR2: SEHNR and FQNEAQ (reference sequence). The CDR3 is 16 amino acids. CDR3 residues: CASSLWQGAPKNIQYF. The CDR3 coding sequence is TGTGCCAGCAGCTTATGGCAGGGGGCGCCCAAAAACATTCAGTACTTC. Full variable domain (remainder filled in from reference TRBV7-9 and TRBJ2-4): DTGVSQNPRHKITKRGQNVTFRCDPISEHNRLYWYRQTLGQGPEFLTYFQNEAQLEKSRLLSDRFSAERPKGSFSTLEIQRTEQGDSAMYLCASSLWQGAPKNIQYFGAGTRLSVL.